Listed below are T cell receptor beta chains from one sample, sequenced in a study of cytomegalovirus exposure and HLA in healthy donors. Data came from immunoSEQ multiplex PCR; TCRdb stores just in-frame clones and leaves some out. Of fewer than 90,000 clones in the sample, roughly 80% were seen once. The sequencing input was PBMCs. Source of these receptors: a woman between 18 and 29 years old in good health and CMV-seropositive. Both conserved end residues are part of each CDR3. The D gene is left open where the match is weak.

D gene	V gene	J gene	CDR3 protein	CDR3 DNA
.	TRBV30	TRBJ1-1	CAWSVQRDTEAFF	TGTGCCTGGAGTGTACAACGGGACACTGAAGCTTTCTTT
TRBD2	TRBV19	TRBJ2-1	CASRAGGLYNEQFF	TGTGCCAGTAGAGCGGGGGGGCTCTACAATGAGCAGTTCTTC
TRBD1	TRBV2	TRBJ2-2	CASSVRTGYTGELFF	TGTGCCAGCAGTGTTAGGACAGGGTACACCGGGGAGCTGTTTTTT
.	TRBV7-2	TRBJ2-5	CASAGFRETQYF	TGTGCCAGCGCGGGCTTTAGGGAGACCCAGTACTTC
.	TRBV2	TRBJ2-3	CASNRGGAGTDTQYF	TGTGCCAGCAATCGAGGGGGGGCGGGCACAGATACGCAGTATTTT
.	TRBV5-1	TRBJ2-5	CASSLAGGTQETQYF	TGCGCCAGCAGCTTGGCCGGGGGTACCCAAGAGACCCAGTACTTC
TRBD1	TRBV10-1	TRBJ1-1	CASRPGTGNTEAFF	TGCGCCAGCAGACCCGGGACAGGGAACACTGAAGCTTTCTTT
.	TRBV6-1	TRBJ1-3	CASRDSGGPGNTIYF	TGTGCCAGCAGAGATTCCGGGGGGCCCGGAAACACCATATATTTT
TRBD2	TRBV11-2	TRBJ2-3	CASSLGLASDTQYF	TGTGCCAGCAGCTTAGGACTAGCGTCAGATACGCAGTATTTT
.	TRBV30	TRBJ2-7	CAWSRPGTWDGEQYF	TGTGCCTGGAGCCGTCCAGGGACTTGGGATGGTGAGCAGTACTTC
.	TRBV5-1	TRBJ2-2	CASSLVGTTNTGELFF	TGCGCCAGCAGCTTGGTTGGGACAACGAACACCGGGGAGCTGTTTTTT
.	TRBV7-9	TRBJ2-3	CAGSAGPDTQYF	TGTGCCGGTAGTGCGGGGCCGGATACGCAGTATTTT